This TCR beta chain was recovered during a study of blood T cell repertoires in COVID-19. Study in general: Samples of COVID-19 (acute and convalescent) were obtained from the United States, Italy and Spain.

In the authors' workflow: Amplification of reference gene primers provided the estimated nucleated cell counts. TCRdb keeps only in-frame clones here, not all; method: immunoSEQ multiplex PCR. That table furnishes V, J and clone size, whereas the DNA furnished D and trimming. The table records under 200,000 clones, about four fifths of them present only once. The CDR3 loop spans 14 amino acids. Germline assignment: CDR1 MNHEY and CDR2 SVGAGI. J gave up 8 bases and V 6 bases, and 7 bases lay outside the gene matches. Sequencing input: PBMCs or T cells enriched from blood (not recorded which). This sequence originates from a woman aged 55-75 years who had recovered from COVID-19. The gene calls are TRBV6-5 and TRBJ1-4; 9 bases align to TRBD1. The CDR3 loop is CASRDPGQGEKLFF. The CDR3 DNA reads as TGTGCCAGCAGGGATCCGGGACAGGGAGAAAAACTGTTTTTT.